This T cell receptor (beta chain) was profiled in a study of memory CD4+ T cells and cytomegalovirus serostatus (dated by TCRdb to between 2019 and 2020). About the study as a whole: A total of roughly 35 healthy Belgian adults, of whom 9 were CMV seropositive and approximately 25 were CMV seronegative, were included in the cohort. To replicate a published TCR-based CMV serostatus classifier, the researchers sequenced the CD4+ memory TCRbeta repertoires of a Belgian cohort whose cytomegalovirus serostatus was known.

Genomic DNA was extracted from sorted cells with the Quick-DNA Microprep Kit. Amplification of TCRbeta DNA was done with the immunoSEQ hsTCRbeta kit, following the protocol from the manufacturer. An Illumina MiSeq instrument was used to sequence the TCRbeta libraries. For the original study's pipeline: After out-of-frame sequences were removed, 2,204,828 distinct TCRbeta sequences remained, averaging about 67,000 per individual. Two values were used to score each individual: the count of 150 to 200 previously reported CMV-associated TCRbeta sequences and the total count of productive distinct TCRbeta sequences. A beta-binomial model was reimplemented in Python, and scikit-learn random forests with default parameters were trained on data from the US cohort. On the Belgian cohort, classifier performance was reported as the median AUC, along with percentile confidence intervals, across 10,000 bootstrap iterations. In its TCRdb copy, this immuneACCESS table keeps in-frame sequences only and misses some clones. Where compared with another copy, unresolved V genes explain less than half of these, and the others have no known cause. Clonal size and the V and J genes are those of that table, whereas D and trimming came from the DNA. Across this sample there are more than 45,000 clones, with around 80% seen only once. Of the sample, roughly 1% falls within the top ten clones.

Single viable CD3+CD4+CD8-CD45RO+ cells were sorted as memory CD4+ T cells on a FACSAria II. CMV serostatus was assessed using a Roche Elecsys assay, by which serum IgG against CMV pp150, pp28, p38 and p52 was detected. After the samples were thawed, total CD4+ T cells were enriched through positive selection using CD4 magnetic microbeads. The samples came from a different study that was designed specifically to examine the CD4+ T cell memory repertoire. Peripheral blood mononuclear cells were isolated and cryopreserved according to standard operating procedures, and serum was stored at -80 degrees C. The staining relied on CD3-PerCP (BW264/56), CD4-APC (RPA-T4), CD45RO-PE (UCHT1) and CD8-Pacific Orange (3B5) antibodies, and Sytox blue was used to exclude non-viable cells. Concerning this clone itself: It has no known antigen specificity. Nothing much larger sits one base from this clone, and base qualities are not available.

A distance of 20 bases separates the germline ends of V and J, which lose 1 base and 5 bases respectively. There are 18 amino acids in the CDR3, from cysteine to phenylalanine inclusive. Only the CDR3 DNA is retained, 54 bases long and in frame from the first base. The germline V gene specifies SGHTA as CDR1 and FQGNSA as CDR2. General study outcomes and caveats: Among the 160 or so previously reported CMV-associated TCRbeta sequences, 67 showed up in the CD4+ memory repertoires, with each one found in between one and five individuals. The results were interpreted as suggesting that the CMV-associated TCR signature is largely present in the CD4+ memory repertoire. For CMV serostatus prediction, a median bootstrapped AUC of 0.95 was reached with the original framework, and a median bootstrapped AUC of approximately 0.9 was reached with a US-trained random forest. Unlike the original study, which covered naive and memory CD4+ and CD8+ populations, the Belgian study sequenced only CD4+CD45RO+ memory cells. A median bootstrapped AUC of around 0.95 with a 95% CI of 0.76-1.00 was achieved on the Belgian cohort by the original-framework classifier.

The sample comprised memory CD4+ T cells from blood. The TCR sequence derives from an adult in good health and CMV-seronegative. The V gene is TRBV7-2 and the J gene is TRBJ2-2; the D region possibly corresponds to TRBD2 (5 bases align). In nucleotide form, the sequence is TGTGCCAGCAGCTTAGTTTGGATCGGGAACCGACGGACCGGGGAGCTGTTTTTT. This translates into CASSLVWIGNRRTGELFF.